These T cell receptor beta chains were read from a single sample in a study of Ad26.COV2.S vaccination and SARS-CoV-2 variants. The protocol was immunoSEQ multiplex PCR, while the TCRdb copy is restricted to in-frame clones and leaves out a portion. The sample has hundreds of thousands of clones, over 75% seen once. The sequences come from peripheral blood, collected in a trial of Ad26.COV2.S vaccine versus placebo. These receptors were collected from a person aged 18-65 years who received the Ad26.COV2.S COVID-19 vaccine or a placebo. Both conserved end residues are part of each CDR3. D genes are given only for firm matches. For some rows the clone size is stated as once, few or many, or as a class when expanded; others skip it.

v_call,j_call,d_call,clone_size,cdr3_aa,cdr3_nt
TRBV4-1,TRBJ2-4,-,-,CASSQDRRWGPAKNIQYF,TGCGCCAGCAGCCAAGATCGGCGGTGGGGGCCGGCCAAAAACATTCAGTACTTC
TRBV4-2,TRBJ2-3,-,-,CASSQDPLKDTQYF,TGTGCCAGCAGCCAAGACCCTTTGAAGGATACGCAGTATTTT
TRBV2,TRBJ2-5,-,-,CASSDLRRPTSQETQYF,TGTGCCAGCAGTGATCTCCGCCGGCCGACCAGCCAAGAGACCCAGTACTTC
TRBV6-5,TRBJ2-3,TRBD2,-,CASSSSGTGTDTQYF,TGTGCCAGCAGCTCGAGCGGGACGGGCACAGATACGCAGTATTTT
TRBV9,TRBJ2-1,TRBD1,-,CASSGGQGAYNEQFF,TGTGCCAGCAGCGGGGGACAGGGGGCCTACAATGAGCAGTTCTTC
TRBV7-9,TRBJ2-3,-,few,CASSLPHLGTDTQYF,TGTGCCAGCAGCTTACCGCACCTCGGCACAGATACGCAGTATTTT
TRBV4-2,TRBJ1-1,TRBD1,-,CASSQQQGRPEAFF,TGTGCCAGCAGCCAACAACAGGGGAGGCCTGAAGCTTTCTTT
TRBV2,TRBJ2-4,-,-,CASLGQGIYIQYF,TGTGCCAGCTTGGGGCAGGGAATCTACATTCAGTACTTC
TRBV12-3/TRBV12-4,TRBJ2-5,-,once,CASSFVGGETQYF,TGTGCCAGCAGTTTTGTCGGAGGAGAGACCCAGTACTTC
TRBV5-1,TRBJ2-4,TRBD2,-,CASSLGGLVGNIQYF,TGCGCCAGCAGCTTGGGGGGACTAGTGGGAAACATTCAGTACTTC
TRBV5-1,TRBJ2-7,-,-,CASRGSYEQYF,TGCGCCAGCAGAGGGTCCTACGAGCAGTACTTC
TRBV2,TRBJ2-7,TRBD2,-,CASSEGLADTYEQYF,TGTGCCAGCAGTGAGGGGCTAGCGGATACTTACGAGCAGTACTTC
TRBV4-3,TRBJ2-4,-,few,CASSQDAPTGLRAKNIQYF,TGCGCCAGCAGCCAAGATGCCCCTACTGGCTTGCGAGCCAAAAACATTCAGTACTTC
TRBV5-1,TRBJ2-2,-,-,CASRSEANTGELFF,TGCGCCAGCCGCTCGGAAGCGAACACCGGGGAGCTGTTTTTT
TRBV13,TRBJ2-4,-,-,CASSGAGKAKNIQYF,TGTGCCAGCTCCGGAGCGGGTAAAGCCAAAAACATTCAGTACTTC
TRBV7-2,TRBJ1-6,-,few,CASSLAGQLNSPLHF,TGTGCCAGCAGCTTAGCGGGGCAGCTCAATTCACCCCTCCACTTT
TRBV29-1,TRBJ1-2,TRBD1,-,CSAQDRGGSYGYTF,TGCAGCGCCCAGGACAGGGGGGGCTCCTATGGCTACACCTTC
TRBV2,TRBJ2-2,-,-,CASRASLWGTGELFF,TGTGCCAGCAGGGCCTCTTTGTGGGGCACCGGGGAGCTGTTTTTT
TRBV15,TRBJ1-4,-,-,CATSRDRGVEKLFF,TGTGCCACCAGCAGAGATCGGGGCGTTGAAAAACTGTTTTTT
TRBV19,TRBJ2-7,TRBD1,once,CASRHRGSYEQYF,TGTGCCAGTAGACACAGGGGCTCCTACGAGCAGTACTTC
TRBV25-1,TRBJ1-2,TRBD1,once,CASDGTGGGYGYTF,TGTGCCAGCGACGGGACAGGGGGCGGGTATGGCTACACCTTC
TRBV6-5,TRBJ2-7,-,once,CASRNRGLNSYEQYF,TGTGCCAGCAGGAACAGGGGACTTAACTCCTACGAGCAGTACTTC
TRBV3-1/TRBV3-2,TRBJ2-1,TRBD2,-,CASSPGLAGGLEEQFF,TGTGCCAGCAGCCCCGGACTAGCGGGGGGGCTAGAGGAGCAGTTCTTC
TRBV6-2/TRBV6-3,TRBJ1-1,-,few,CATSFEVGITNTEAFF,TGTGCCACCAGTTTCGAGGTGGGGATAACGAACACTGAAGCTTTCTTT
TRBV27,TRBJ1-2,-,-,CASRDGGYYGYTF,TGTGCCAGCAGGGACGGCGGTTACTATGGCTACACCTTC
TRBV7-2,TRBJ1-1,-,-,CASSLYQGDGNTEAFF,TGTGCCAGCAGCTTATACCAGGGTGATGGTAACACTGAAGCTTTCTTT
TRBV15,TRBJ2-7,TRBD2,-,CATSLRTSGAYEQYF,TGTGCCACCAGCTTAAGGACTAGCGGGGCCTACGAGCAGTACTTC
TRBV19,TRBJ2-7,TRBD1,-,CASQIGQGAYEQYF,TGTGCCAGTCAGATCGGACAGGGCGCCTACGAGCAGTACTTC
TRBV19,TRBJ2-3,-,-,CASSTRGQSVGTDTQYF,TGTGCCAGTAGTACCCGGGGGCAGTCGGTCGGCACAGATACGCAGTATTTT
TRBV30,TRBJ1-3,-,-,CAWSPGTLGNTIYF,TGTGCCTGGAGTCCCGGGACTTTAGGAAACACCATATATTTT
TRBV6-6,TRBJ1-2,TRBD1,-,CASSYPGDSYGYTF,TGTGCCAGCAGTTACCCGGGGGACAGCTATGGCTACACCTTC